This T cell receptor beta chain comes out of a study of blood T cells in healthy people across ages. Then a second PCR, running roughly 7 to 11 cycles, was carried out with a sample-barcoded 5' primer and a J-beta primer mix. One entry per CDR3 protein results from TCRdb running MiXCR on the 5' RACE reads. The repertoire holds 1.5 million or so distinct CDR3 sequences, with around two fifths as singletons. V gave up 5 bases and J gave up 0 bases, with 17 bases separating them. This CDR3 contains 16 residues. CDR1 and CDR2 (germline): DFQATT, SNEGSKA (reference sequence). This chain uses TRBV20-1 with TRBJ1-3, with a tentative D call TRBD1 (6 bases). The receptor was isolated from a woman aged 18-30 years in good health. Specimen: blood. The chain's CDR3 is CSALDRDTYSGNTIYF. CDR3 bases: TGCAGTGCTTTGGACCGGGACACCTACTCTGGAAACACCATATATTTT.